This passage covers 21 T cell receptor beta chains from one sample sequenced in a study of T cell responses to AZD1222 COVID-19 vaccine. Produced via immunoSEQ multiplex PCR; TCRdb's table is partial and in-frame only. Seen here are over 130,000 clones, roughly 90% observed once, and the top ten hold roughly 1.7%. Sequencing used peripheral blood, obtained 28 days after the second AZD1222 dose. The origin of the receptors is an adult who received the AZD1222 COVID-19 vaccine.

This clone was observed a handful of times. The chain has TRBV6-1 and TRBJ1-5; D not resolved. CDR3 length: 16 amino acids. V was cut by 2 bases and J by 3 bases, with 14 bases left in between. Germline lookup yields CDR1 MNHNS and CDR2 SASEGT. CDR3 region: CASSEKSYSPNQPQHF. CDR3 DNA: TGTGCCAGCAGTGAAAAGTCTTACAGCCCCAATCAGCCCCAGCATTTT.

This clone was observed a few times. The genes are TRBV9 and TRBJ2-2; possible D gene TRBD1, 8 bases. The CDR3 covers 17 residues. Germline V gene lookup returns CDR1 SGDLS and CDR2 YYNGEE. V gave up 4 bases and J gave up 0 bases, with 16 bases separating them. The CDR3, as DNA: TGTGCCAGCAGCCCGAGGGGGGGACAGGCGAACACCGGGGAGCTGTTTTTT. Amino acids: CASSPRGGQANTGELFF.

By frequency in the sample, this clone is medium-sized. This sequence joins TRBV3-1 (or the pseudogene TRBV3-2) and TRBJ1-6; D is undetermined. Germline V CDR1 and CDR2: LGHDT, YNNKEL (reference sequence). Trimming removed 3 bases from V and 7 bases from J, with 10 bases in between. CDR3 size: 14 residues. The CDR3 protein is CASSHWEGNSPLHF. The CDR3 bases are TGTGCCAGCAGCCATTGGGAGGGAAATTCACCCCTCCACTTT.

The chain recombines TRBV5-1 with TRBJ1-6; a possible D gene is TRBD1 (6 bases). V dropped 4 bases and J dropped 11 bases, with 19 bases sitting between them. Per the germline V gene, CDR1 is SGHRS and CDR2 is YFSETQ. The CDR3 is made up of 15 amino acids. The CDR3 sequence: CASSLNGGQGTPLHF. DNA of the CDR3: TGCGCCAGCAGCCTGAATGGGGGGCAGGGGACACCCCTCCACTTT.

The chain couples TRBV5-4 to TRBJ2-7; D is uncertain. Germline V gives CDR1 SGHNT, CDR2 YYREEE (reference sequence). Trimming took off 1 base at V and 2 bases at J, with 13 bases between the two ends. The CDR3 runs 15 residues. CDR3 residues: CASSLFRGMTYEQYF. The CDR3 DNA sequence: TGTGCCAGCAGCTTGTTCCGCGGTATGACCTACGAGCAGTACTTC.

This clone was recorded once. The chain recombines TRBV24-1 with TRBJ2-1; 11 bases align to TRBD2. Trimming cost V 4 bases and J 11 bases; bases outside gene matches: 6. This CDR3 has 14 amino acids. From germline, CDR1 is KGHDR and CDR2 SFDVKD. The CDR3 nucleotides are TGTGCCACCAGTGACTCCGGGACTAGCGGTAAGCAGTTCTTC. This gives the protein CATSDSGTSGKQFF.

The chain links TRBV28 to TRBJ1-5; D gene uncertain. V dropped 5 bases and J dropped 0 bases, with 8 bases sitting between them. The CDR3 sequence is 14 residues long. Germline values: CDR1 MDHEN, CDR2 SYDVKM. The CDR3 DNA reads TGTGCCAGCAGTACGGGCGATAGCAATCAGCCCCAGCATTTT. This codes for CASSTGDSNQPQHF. The whole variable domain, remainder taken from reference TRBV28 and TRBJ1-5, is DVKVTQSSRYLVKRTGEKVFLECVQDMDHENMFWYRQDPGLGLRLIYFSYDVKMKEKGDIPEGYSVSREKKERFSLILESASTNQTSMYLCASSTGDSNQPQHFGDGTRLSIL.

This chain links TRBV10-3 with TRBJ1-5, with 8 bases that match TRBD1. Germline V CDR1 and CDR2: ENHRY, SYGVKD. The trim removed 10 bases at V and 2 bases at J, leaving 7 bases unmatched. CDR3 length equals 14 residues. The CDR3 reads CATRGTGGNQPQHF. The CDR3 bases are TGTGCCACCCGGGGGACAGGAGGCAATCAGCCCCAGCATTTT.

This clone was found once. This chain links TRBV6-2 or TRBV6-3 with TRBJ1-2, with 8 bases lining up with TRBD1. V lost 2 bases to trimming and J lost 6 bases; unmatched junction nucleotides: 8. This CDR3 has 15 amino acids. Looked up from germline, CDR1 is MNHEY and CDR2 is SVGEGT. CDR3 nucleotides: TGTGCCAGCAGTTACGCCGACAGGGGAGCCAATGGCTACACCTTC. Translated: CASSYADRGANGYTF.

This clone has only a few counts. The chain combines TRBV5-4 with TRBJ2-5; D not certain. The germline V gene has CDR1 SGHNT and CDR2 YYREEE (reference sequence). The germline V and J ends were trimmed by 0 bases and 2 bases, with 8 bases remaining between them. CDR3 size: 14 residues. The CDR3 spells CASSLVSKQETQYF. CDR3 nucleotide sequence: TGTGCCAGCAGCTTGGTATCTAAGCAAGAGACCCAGTACTTC. The full variable domain, rest sourced from reference TRBV5-4 and TRBJ2-5, is ETGVTQSPTHLIKTRGQQVTLRCSSQSGHNTVSWYQQALGQGPQFIFQYYREEENGRGNFPPRFSGLQFPNYSSELNVNALELDDSALYLCASSLVSKQETQYFGPGTRLLVL.

The rearrangement joins TRBV10-1 to TRBJ2-2; TRBD2 matches 15 bases. Trimming removed 3 bases from V and 7 bases from J; junction bases left unmatched: 3. Looked up from germline, CDR1 is WNHNN and CDR2 is SYGVQD (reference sequence). The CDR3 has 16 residues. DNA for the CDR3: TGCGCCAGCAGTGATGGGACTAGCGGGAGGTACGGGGAGCTGTTTTTT. Protein product: CASSDGTSGRYGELFF.

This chain links TRBV28 with TRBJ1-5, with D possibly TRBD1 on 5 matching bases. V lost 9 bases, J lost 1 base, and 13 bases lay in between. This CDR3 has 14 amino acids. CDR1 is MDHEN and CDR2 is SYDVKM in the germline V gene. The CDR3 region is CASLTGGSNQPQHF. The CDR3 nucleotides read TGTGCCAGTCTAACGGGGGGGAGCAATCAGCCCCAGCATTTT.

This clone showed up just once. In DNA form, the CDR3 reads TGTGCCACCAGCAGAGGCCCCGGGGAGCTGTTTTTT. Translation: CATSRGPGELFF. The gene calls are TRBV15 and TRBJ2-2, with D unresolved. The CDR3 length is 12 residues. Trimming removed 1 base at V and 6 bases at J, with 3 bases between. Germline V gives CDR1 LNHNV, CDR2 YYDKDF (reference sequence).

The chain employs TRBV10-1 and TRBJ2-2; the D is unclear. Germline V gene data show CDR1 as WNHNN and CDR2 as SYGVQD (reference sequence). The CDR3 contains 15 residues. V was clipped by 0 bases and J by 0 bases, with 5 bases between them. The CDR3: CASSESPANTGELFF. In nucleotides, the CDR3 is TGCGCCAGCAGTGAGTCACCGGCGAACACCGGGGAGCTGTTTTTT.

The chain couples TRBV4-1 to TRBJ2-1, with D possibly matching TRBD1 (7 bases). Germline V lookup: CDR1 MGHRA, CDR2 YSYEKL. The CDR3 covers 17 residues. The V end lost 2 bases, the J end lost 2 bases, and 16 bases lay between the germline ends. The CDR3 reads CASSQTQGEVTYNEQFF. As DNA, the CDR3 is TGCGCCAGCAGCCAAACTCAGGGGGAGGTTACCTACAATGAGCAGTTCTTC.

Turning to this clone: Other DNA sequences in the same sample also yield this CDR3. The chain links TRBV7-9 to TRBJ1-5; D is undetermined. Germline V CDR1 and CDR2: SEHNR, FQNEAQ (reference sequence). Between the trimmed V and J ends, which lost 1 base and 0 bases, there was a span of 4 bases. The length of the CDR3 is 14 residues. The CDR3 DNA follows: TGTGCCAGCAGCTTAGGCAATAGCAATCAGCCCCAGCATTTT. It is translated as CASSLGNSNQPQHF.

The chain combines TRBV5-5 with TRBJ2-1; D could derive from TRBD1 or TRBD2 (5 bases each). Trimming took 7 bases from V and 0 from J, leaving 11 bases between them. Germline V CDR1 and CDR2: SGHKS, YYEKEE (reference sequence). The CDR3 covers 14 residues. The CDR3 reads CASLGTPSYNEQFF. The DNA of the CDR3 is TGTGCCAGCCTAGGGACCCCCTCCTACAATGAGCAGTTCTTC.

The genes are TRBV10-3 and TRBJ1-5; D remains unclear. The germline gives CDR1 ENHRY, CDR2 SYGVKD. The CDR3 loop spans 16 amino acids. V lost 3 bases and J lost 3, with 15 bases in between. CDR3: CAISESGTENNQPQHF. The CDR3 DNA follows: TGTGCCATCAGTGAAAGTGGAACAGAGAACAATCAGCCCCAGCATTTT.

The chain recombines TRBV19 with TRBJ1-1, with D unresolved. Germline CDR1 reads LNHDA; CDR2 reads SQIVND (reference sequence). The V and J ends lost 5 bases and 0 bases respectively, with 13 bases between them. The CDR3 is 15 amino acids. The CDR3 reads CASSAVRVVNTEAFF. CDR3 in DNA: TGTGCCAGTAGTGCCGTTCGGGTTGTGAACACTGAAGCTTTCTTT.

The J gene is TRBJ1-5, the V gene TRBV19, with 9 bases identical to TRBD1. The CDR3 runs to 15 residues. After removal of 6 bases from V and 7 bases from J, the junction contained 10 bases not matched to a gene. Germline-derived CDR1 and CDR2 are LNHDA and SQIVND (reference sequence). The CDR3 DNA follows: TGTGCCAGTAGCTCCGGGACAGGGAAGCGCCAGCCCCAGCATTTT. This encodes CASSSGTGKRQPQHF.

This clone appeared a few times. The chain has TRBV25-1 and TRBJ1-1, with D maybe TRBD1 (6 bases). This CDR3 spans 14 amino acids. Trimming shortened V by 4 bases and J by 5 bases, and 14 bases separated the two germline ends. Germline V gene sequence: CDR1 MGHDK, CDR2 SYGVNS. The CDR3 sequence: CASSGGGSGTEAFF. In DNA form, the CDR3 reads TGTGCCAGCAGTGGGGGGGGCTCGGGGACTGAAGCTTTCTTT.